Following are 12 T cell receptor beta chains from one sample sequenced in a study of PD-1 blockade in mismatch repair-deficient tumors. Documented time point: approximately ten-day in vitro stimulation with candidate neoantigen peptide 6. The repertoire was sequenced with immunoSEQ multiplex PCR; TCRdb's copy has only in-frame clones and lacks some. The data show about 14,000 clones, around 87% seen once. Antigens of these TCRs are unknown. Sample: cells cultured in vitro, taken from a patient treated with pembrolizumab. These receptors were collected from an adult with mismatch repair-deficient cancer.

The chain couples TRBV27 to TRBJ2-2; D perhaps matches TRBD2 (6 bases). This CDR3 is built from 14 residues. Germline values: CDR1 MNHEY, CDR2 SMNVEV (reference sequence). V dropped 2 bases and J dropped 6 bases, with 10 bases sitting between them. The CDR3 DNA reads as TGTGCCAGCAGTTTAGGCTCTAGCGCCGGGGAGCTGTTTTTT. It encodes CASSLGSSAGELFF.

The chain combines TRBV2 with TRBJ2-3, with 10 bases matching TRBD2. The CDR3 is made up of 14 amino acids. Germline trimming cut 8 bases from V and 3 bases from J; bases unmatched to any gene: 5. Germline V gene data show CDR1 as SNHLY and CDR2 as FYNNEI. The CDR3 is CASGPSGRTDTQYF. In DNA, the CDR3 is TGTGCCAGCGGCCCTAGCGGGAGAACAGATACGCAGTATTTT.

In DNA, the CDR3 is TGTGCCAGCAGGAACACCGGGGAGCTGTTTTTT. Translation gives CASRNTGELFF. This chain links TRBV11-3 with TRBJ2-2; D gene unclear. Per germline, CDR1 SGHNT and CDR2 YENEEA. V dropped 6 bases and J dropped 1 base, with 0 bases sitting between them. This CDR3 comprises 11 residues.

The CDR3 loop is CASSYRASGNTIYF. Written as DNA, the CDR3 is TGTGCCAGCAGTTACAGGGCCTCTGGAAACACCATATATTTT. The genes are TRBV6-5 and TRBJ1-3; no firm D call. Between the trimmed V and J ends, which lost 2 bases and 0 bases, there was a span of 5 bases. Germline CDR1 reads MNHEY; CDR2 reads SVGAGI. This CDR3 spans 14 amino acids.

This clone came up once. The chain employs TRBV10-2 and TRBJ1-1; tentatively, D is TRBD1 (6 bases). From germline, CDR1 is WSHSY and CDR2 SAAADI. This CDR3 contains 14 residues. With 6 bases removed from V and 1 base from J, the gap between germline ends came to 12 bases. CDR3 region: CASRPGQSNTEAFF. The CDR3 DNA reads as TGCGCCAGCAGGCCCGGACAGTCGAACACTGAAGCTTTCTTT.

The chain couples TRBV5-4 to TRBJ1-4; 7 bases are shared with TRBD1. CDR1 SGHNT and CDR2 YYREEE come from the germline V gene (reference sequence). The CDR3 runs 14 residues. The J segment lost 3 bases and the V segment lost 5 bases, leaving 4 bases of the junction unmatched. The DNA of the CDR3 is TGTGCCAGCAGTTTAGACAGGGCTAATGAAAAACTGTTTTTT. This gives the protein CASSLDRANEKLFF.

The genes are TRBV28 and TRBJ2-1; 16 nucleotides line up with TRBD2. The germline V gene encodes CDR1 MDHEN and CDR2 SYDVKM. This CDR3 has 17 residues. V was clipped by 2 bases and J by 9 bases; unmatched bases: 7. CDR3 bases: TGTGCCAGCAGTTTAGGGACTAGCGGGAGGGGTAAGGGTGAGCAGTTCTTC. Amino acids: CASSLGTSGRGKGEQFF.

On this clone itself: An end of the junction does not agree with germline; a read error may underlie this. The rearrangement links TRBV5-3 to TRBJ2-1; D uncertain. TRBV5-3 is assigned to the ORF class and has an uncertain function. This CDR3 comprises 11 residues. The CDR3 coding sequence is TGTGCCAGCAGCTTTGTCAATGAGCAGTTCTTC. It is translated as CASSFVNEQFF.

The chain uses TRBV5-1 and TRBJ1-1; D ambiguous. This CDR3 is built from 14 residues. Trimming took 0 bases from V and 0 from J, leaving 6 bases between them. Per the germline V gene, CDR1 is SGHRS and CDR2 is YFSETQ. For the CDR3, the DNA is TGCGCCAGCAGCTTGGTAACGATGAACACTGAAGCTTTCTTT. As protein: CASSLVTMNTEAFF.

This clone was detected only once. The chain joins TRBV9 to TRBJ1-1, with D tentatively TRBD1 (6 bases). The CDR3 is 15 amino acids. Germline V gives CDR1 SGDLS, CDR2 YYNGEE. Trimming cost V 3 bases and J 6 bases, with 18 bases left between them. The CDR3 DNA reads TGTGCCAGCAGCGGCGGTCCGGGAGGGGGAGCTGAAGCTTTCTTT. It codes for CASSGGPGGGAEAFF.

There are a few counts of this clone. The rearrangement uses TRBV6-1 and TRBJ1-2; D is perhaps TRBD1 (5 bases). Per germline, CDR1 MNHNS and CDR2 SASEGT. Trimming removed 3 bases from V and 2 bases from J, with 7 bases in between. The CDR3 totals 13 residues. The CDR3 DNA is TGTGCCAGCAGTGAGCGGGGGAACTATGGCTACACCTTC. Residues: CASSERGNYGYTF.

The rearrangement joins TRBV25-1 to TRBJ2-7; D perhaps matches TRBD2 (6 bases). The CDR3 length is 15 residues. The V end lost 5 bases, the J end lost 3 bases, and 17 bases lay between the germline ends. Germline CDR1 and CDR2: MGHDK and SYGVNS. CDR3 nucleotides: TGTGCCAGCAGTCCCTACACTAGCACTTACTACGAGCAGTACTTC. This encodes CASSPYTSTYYEQYF.